The entry below describes one T cell receptor (beta chain). Its antigen is still unknown. Measured with immunoSEQ multiplex PCR; TCRdb has only the in-frame clones, and not every one. The table lists roughly 30,000 clones, 84% of them singletons. This sample was included in a study of early stage breast cancer tumors. Study-level results: Tumors had about 2.4-fold higher T cell density and higher clonality than adjacent normal breast tissue. Tumor and normal breast were distinguished via blood comparison in about 90% of the 16 patients.

Germline V CDR1 and CDR2: SGHDT, YYEEEE. The CDR3 is 16 amino acids. J was trimmed by 4 bases and V by 0 bases; bases with no gene match: 7. The TCR sequence derives from a person aged 50-59 years with breast cancer. The chain employs TRBV5-6 and TRBJ2-7; 10 bases fit TRBD2. Sample: blood. In DNA form, the CDR3 reads TGTGCCAGCAGCTTGGGATTGGTAGCGGGAGGATACGAGCAGTACTTC. The encoded protein is CASSLGLVAGGYEQYF.